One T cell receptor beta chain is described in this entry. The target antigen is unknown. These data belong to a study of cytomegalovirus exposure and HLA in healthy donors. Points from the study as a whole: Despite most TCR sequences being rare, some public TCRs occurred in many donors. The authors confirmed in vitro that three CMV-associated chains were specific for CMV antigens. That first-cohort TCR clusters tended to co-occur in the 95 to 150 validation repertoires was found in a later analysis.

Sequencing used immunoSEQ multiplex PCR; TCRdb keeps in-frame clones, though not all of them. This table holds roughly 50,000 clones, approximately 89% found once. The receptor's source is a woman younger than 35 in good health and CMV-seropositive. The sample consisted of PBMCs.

The chain's CDR3 is CASSLGQGVNEKLFF. For the CDR3, the DNA is TGTGCCAGCAGCTTGGGACAGGGGGTTAATGAAAAACTGTTTTTT. This chain uses TRBV7-2 with TRBJ1-4; 11 positions agree with TRBD1. The CDR3 runs to 15 residues. V gave up 3 bases and J gave up 4 bases; unmatched junction bases: 1. Germline V gene data show CDR1 as SGHTA and CDR2 as FQGNSA.